This TCR beta chain was recorded in a study of blood T cell repertoires in COVID-19. Methods used by the authors: Estimates of nucleated cell counts were drawn from the amplification of reference gene primers. Clones were sequenced by immunoSEQ multiplex PCR, and TCRdb holds only the in-frame ones, with some missing. V, J and clone size reflect that table, while D and trimming were determined from the DNA. The sample lists around 80,000 clones, around three quarters occurring once. The V and J ends lost 1 base and 9 bases respectively, with 10 bases between them. CDR3 size: 13 residues. Germline V gene data show CDR1 as SGHDN and CDR2 as FVKESK.

The sequence derives from a man between 50 and 59 years old with active or convalescent COVID-19. This chain joins TRBV14 and TRBJ2-1, with D possibly being TRBD1 (5 bases). The sequencing sample was made of peripheral blood. Written as DNA, the CDR3 is TGTGCCAGCAGCCAAGTGGCTAGGGGTGAGCAGTTCTTC. This codes for CASSQVARGEQFF. The full variable domain, completed using reference TRBV14 and TRBJ2-1, is EAGVTQFPSHSVIEKGQTVTLRCDPISGHDNLYWYRRVMGKEIKFLLHFVKESKQDESGMPNNRFLAERTGGTYSTLKVQPAELEDSGVYFCASSQVARGEQFFGPGTRLTVL.